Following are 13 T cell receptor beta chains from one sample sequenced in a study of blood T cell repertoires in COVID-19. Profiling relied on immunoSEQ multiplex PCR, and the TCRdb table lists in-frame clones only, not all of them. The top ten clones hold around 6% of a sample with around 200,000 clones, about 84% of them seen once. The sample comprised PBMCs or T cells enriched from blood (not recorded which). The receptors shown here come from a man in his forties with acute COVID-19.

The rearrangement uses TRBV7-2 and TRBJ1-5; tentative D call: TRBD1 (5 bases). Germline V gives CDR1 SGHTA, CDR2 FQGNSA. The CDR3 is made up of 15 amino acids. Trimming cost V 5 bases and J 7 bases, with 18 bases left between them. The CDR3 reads CASSLFRDGRQPQHF. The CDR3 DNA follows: TGTGCCAGCAGCCTCTTCCGGGACGGGAGGCAGCCCCAGCATTTT.

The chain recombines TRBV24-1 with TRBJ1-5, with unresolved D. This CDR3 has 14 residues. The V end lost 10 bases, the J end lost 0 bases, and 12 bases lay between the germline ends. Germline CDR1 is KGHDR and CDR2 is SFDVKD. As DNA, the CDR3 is TGTGCCACGGCCTCCGGGTATAGCAATCAGCCCCAGCATTTT. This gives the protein CATASGYSNQPQHF.

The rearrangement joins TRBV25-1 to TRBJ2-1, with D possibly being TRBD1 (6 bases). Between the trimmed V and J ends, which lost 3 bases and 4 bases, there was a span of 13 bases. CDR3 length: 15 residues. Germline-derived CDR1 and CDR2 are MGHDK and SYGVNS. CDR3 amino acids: CASSDSGAGYNEQFF. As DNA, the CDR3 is TGTGCCAGCAGTGATTCAGGGGCAGGGTACAATGAGCAGTTCTTC. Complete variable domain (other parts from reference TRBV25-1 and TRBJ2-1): EADIYQTPRYLVIGTGKKITLECSQTMGHDKMYWYQQDPGMELHLIHYSYGVNSTEKGDLSSESTVSRIRTEHFPLTLESARPSHTSQYLCASSDSGAGYNEQFFGPGTRLTVL.

The CDR3 coding sequence is TGTGCCTGGAGTGTGGCGGAATACTATGGCTACACCTTC. It codes for CAWSVAEYYGYTF. The rearrangement joins TRBV30 to TRBJ1-2; the D is unclear. The CDR3 spans 13 residues. The V end lost 0 bases, the J end lost 3 bases, and 8 bases lay between the germline ends. Germline lookup yields CDR1 GTSNPN and CDR2 SVGIG (reference sequence).

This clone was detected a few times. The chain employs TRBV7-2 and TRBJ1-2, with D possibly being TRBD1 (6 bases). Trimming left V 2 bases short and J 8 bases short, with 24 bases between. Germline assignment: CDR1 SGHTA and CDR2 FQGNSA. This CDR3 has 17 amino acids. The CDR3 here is CASSLTRPFYRDGGYTF. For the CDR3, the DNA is TGTGCCAGCAGCTTAACTAGACCCTTCTACAGGGATGGGGGCTACACCTTC.

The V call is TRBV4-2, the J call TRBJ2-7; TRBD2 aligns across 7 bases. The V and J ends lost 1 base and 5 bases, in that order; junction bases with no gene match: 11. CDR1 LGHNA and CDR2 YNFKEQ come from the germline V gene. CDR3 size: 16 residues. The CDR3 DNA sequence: TGTGCCAGCAGCCAAGGAGGTGTTGGTCTAGCGGACGAGCAGTACTTC. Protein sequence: CASSQGGVGLADEQYF.

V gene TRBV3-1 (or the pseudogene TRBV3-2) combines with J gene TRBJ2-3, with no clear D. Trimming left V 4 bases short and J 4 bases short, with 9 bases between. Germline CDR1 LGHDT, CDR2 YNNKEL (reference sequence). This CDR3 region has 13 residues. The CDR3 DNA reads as TGTGCCAGCAGCCTCTCTCTAGCAGATACGCAGTATTTT. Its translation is CASSLSLADTQYF.

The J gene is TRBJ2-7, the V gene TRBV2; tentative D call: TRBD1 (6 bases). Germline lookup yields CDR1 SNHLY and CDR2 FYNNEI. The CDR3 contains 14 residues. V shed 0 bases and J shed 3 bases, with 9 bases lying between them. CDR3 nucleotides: TGTGCCAGCAGTGAAGCGACAGGTAGCTACGAGCAGTACTTC. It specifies CASSEATGSYEQYF.

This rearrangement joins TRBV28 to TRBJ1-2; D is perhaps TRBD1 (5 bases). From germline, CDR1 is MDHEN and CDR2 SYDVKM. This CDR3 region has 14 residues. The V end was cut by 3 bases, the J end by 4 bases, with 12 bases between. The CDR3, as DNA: TGTGCCAGCAGTTTGGATGTGACAGTCTATGGCTACACCTTC. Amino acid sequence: CASSLDVTVYGYTF.

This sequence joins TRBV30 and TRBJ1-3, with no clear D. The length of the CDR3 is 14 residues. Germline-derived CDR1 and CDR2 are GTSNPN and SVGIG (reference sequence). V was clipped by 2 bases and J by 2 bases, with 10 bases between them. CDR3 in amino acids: CAWSYSRTGNTIYF. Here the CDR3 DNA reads TGTGCCTGGAGTTACAGTAGGACTGGAAACACCATATATTTT.

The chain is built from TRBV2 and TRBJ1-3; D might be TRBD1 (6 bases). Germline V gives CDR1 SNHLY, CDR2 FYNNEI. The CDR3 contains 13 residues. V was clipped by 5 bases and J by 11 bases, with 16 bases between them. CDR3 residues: CASSSQTGYPIYF. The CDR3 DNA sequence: TGTGCCAGCAGTTCACAAACAGGGTACCCCATATATTTT. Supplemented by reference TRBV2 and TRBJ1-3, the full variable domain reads EPEVTQTPSHQVTQMGQEVILRCVPISNHLYFYWYRQILGQKVEFLVSFYNNEISEKSEIFDDQFSVERPDGSNFTLKIRSTKLEDSAMYFCASSSQTGYPIYFGEGSWLTVV.

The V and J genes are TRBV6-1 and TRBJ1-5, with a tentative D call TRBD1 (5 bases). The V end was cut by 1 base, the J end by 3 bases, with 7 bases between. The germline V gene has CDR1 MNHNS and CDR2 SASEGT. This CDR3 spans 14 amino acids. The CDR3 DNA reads TGTGCCAGCAGTGAAGGGACATACAATCAGCCCCAGCATTTT. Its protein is CASSEGTYNQPQHF.

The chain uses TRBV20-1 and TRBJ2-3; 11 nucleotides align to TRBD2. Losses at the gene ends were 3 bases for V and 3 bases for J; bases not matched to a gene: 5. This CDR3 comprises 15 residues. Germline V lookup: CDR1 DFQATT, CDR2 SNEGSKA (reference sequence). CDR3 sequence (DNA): TGCAGTGCTAGTTTAGCGGGAGGGACTACAGATACGCAGTATTTT. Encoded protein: CSASLAGGTTDTQYF.